Listed below are T cell receptor beta chains from one sample, sequenced in a study of blood T cell repertoires in COVID-19. The protocol was immunoSEQ multiplex PCR, while the TCRdb copy is restricted to in-frame clones and leaves out a portion. The sample includes more than 200,000 clones, about 88% of them seen just once. Input material: peripheral blood. These TCRs come from a woman aged 55-69 years with acute or convalescent COVID-19. The CDR3 runs from the conserved cysteine through the conserved F or W. The D gene is left open where the match is weak. Where a row states a size, it is once, few, many or the class of an expanded clone; other rows omit it.

j_call d_call clone_size v_call cdr3_aa cdr3_nt
TRBJ1-5 - - TRBV6-2/TRBV6-3 CASSPSPFQPQHF TGTGCCAGCAGCCCCTCCCCTTTTCAGCCCCAGCATTTT
TRBJ1-2 TRBD1 - TRBV7-2 CASSLDRAGGYTF TGTGCCAGCAGTTTGGACAGGGCTGGTGGCTACACCTTC
TRBJ2-7 TRBD1 - TRBV18 CASSPTPGTGVEQYF TGTGCCAGCTCCCCCACCCCCGGGACAGGGGTCGAGCAGTACTTC
TRBJ1-1 - - TRBV19 CASSIPNMNTEAFF TGTGCCAGTAGTATCCCGAACATGAACACTGAAGCTTTCTTT
TRBJ2-2 - - TRBV28 CASSFHGLTGELFF TGTGCCAGCAGTTTCCACGGTCTCACCGGGGAGCTGTTTTTT
TRBJ2-1 - - TRBV18 CASSPQDPGEQFF TGTGCCAGCTCACCACAAGACCCGGGGGAGCAGTTCTTC
TRBJ2-7 - - TRBV4-3 CASSQGWAPGYEQYF TGCGCCAGCAGCCAAGGGTGGGCACCCGGCTACGAGCAGTACTTC
TRBJ1-6 - - TRBV19 CASSIRTVSPLHF TGTGCCAGTAGTATCCGAACGGTTTCACCCCTCCACTTT
TRBJ1-4 - - TRBV28 CASGREVANEKLFF TGTGCCAGCGGCAGGGAAGTAGCTAATGAAAAACTGTTTTTT
TRBJ2-3 - - TRBV3-1/TRBV3-2 CASSQTGRITDTQYF TGTGCCAGCAGCCAAACGGGTCGTATCACAGATACGCAGTATTTT
TRBJ1-1 TRBD1 - TRBV11-2 CASSRTGGRGTEAFF TGTGCCAGCAGCCGGACAGGGGGCCGGGGCACTGAAGCTTTCTTT
TRBJ1-6 - - TRBV5-1 CASSPTEGSYNSPLHF TGCGCCAGCAGCCCAACCGAGGGCTCCTATAATTCACCCCTCCACTTT
TRBJ2-7 TRBD2 - TRBV9 CASSLRSGLTLGEQYF TGTGCCAGCAGCTTACGTAGCGGGTTGACATTGGGCGAGCAGTACTTC
TRBJ1-2 - once TRBV7-2 CASSLEGTWYGYTF TGTGCCAGCAGCTTAGAAGGGACTTGGTATGGCTACACCTTC
TRBJ1-4 - - TRBV3-1/TRBV3-2 CASSLVPGEKLFF TGTGCCAGCAGCCTGGTCCCGGGGGAAAAACTGTTTTTT
TRBJ1-1 - - TRBV19 CASSIAGGTEAFF TGTGCCAGTAGTATAGCAGGAGGTACTGAAGCTTTCTTT
TRBJ2-3 TRBD2 - TRBV7-9 CASSLGLGSGRTDTQYF TGTGCCAGCAGCTTAGGACTGGGTAGCGGGCGCACAGATACGCAGTATTTT
TRBJ1-2 TRBD1 - TRBV6-5 CASSANPGQGRGYTF TGTGCCAGCAGCGCTAATCCGGGACAGGGTAGAGGCTACACCTTC
TRBJ2-1 TRBD2 - TRBV7-2 CASSLGSGGYNEQFF TGTGCCAGCAGCTTGGGGAGCGGGGGGTACAATGAGCAGTTCTTC
TRBJ1-2 TRBD1 - TRBV20-1 CSASFGEQGQVFLNYGYTF TGCAGTGCTAGTTTTGGGGAGCAGGGACAGGTTTTCCTTAACTATGGCTACACCTTC
TRBJ1-1 TRBD1 - TRBV5-1 CASSLSPGQGGPEAFF TGCGCCAGCAGCTTGAGTCCGGGACAGGGTGGTCCCGAAGCTTTCTTT
TRBJ1-6 - - TRBV5-6 CASSLRYSGNSPLHF TGTGCCAGCAGCCTGAGGTATTCGGGTAATTCACCCCTCCACTTT
TRBJ2-1 - - TRBV19 CASSKQGASNEQFF TGTGCCAGTAGTAAACAGGGTGCGAGCAATGAGCAGTTCTTC
TRBJ1-5 - - TRBV11-2 CASSARDTLIDQPQHF TGTGCCAGCAGCGCCCGGGACACCTTAATCGATCAGCCCCAGCATTTT
TRBJ1-6 - once TRBV6-5 CASSSDRAYNSPLHF TGTGCCAGCAGTTCGGACAGAGCCTATAATTCACCCCTCCACTTT
TRBJ1-5 - - TRBV7-9 CASSHTSGADQPQHF TGTGCCAGCAGCCACACCTCAGGGGCGGATCAGCCCCAGCATTTT
TRBJ1-1 - - TRBV6-5 CASSRESKVTEAFF TGTGCCAGCAGCCGGGAGTCAAAAGTAACTGAAGCTTTCTTT
TRBJ1-2 - - TRBV6-5 CATKPGYYGYTF TGTGCCACAAAGCCGGGGTACTATGGCTACACCTTC
TRBJ2-2 - few TRBV19 CASKMGPPGELFF TGTGCCAGTAAAATGGGGCCGCCCGGGGAGCTGTTTTTT
TRBJ2-1 TRBD1 - TRBV5-4 CATPKQGANNEQFF TGTGCCACCCCAAAACAGGGGGCAAACAATGAGCAGTTCTTC
TRBJ2-1 TRBD2 - TRBV28 CASSLGTSGRIYEQFF TGTGCCAGCAGTCTCGGGACTAGCGGGAGGATCTATGAGCAGTTCTTC
TRBJ1-1 - - TRBV2 CASRYNRANTEAFF TGTGCCAGCAGGTACAACAGGGCCAACACTGAAGCTTTCTTT
TRBJ1-4 - - TRBV28 CASSLPSRGRSGGRLEKLFF TGTGCCAGCAGTTTACCCTCCCGGGGGCGATCGGGGGGGAGGTTAGAAAAACTGTTTTTT
TRBJ1-2 - - TRBV6-6 CASSLTRGDYGYTF TGTGCCAGCAGCCTTACACGGGGGGACTATGGCTACACCTTC
TRBJ1-1 - - TRBV29-1 CSVDFQGGLGTEAFF TGCAGCGTTGATTTCCAGGGAGGTTTGGGTACTGAAGCTTTCTTT
TRBJ2-3 TRBD2 - TRBV18 CASSRAREGPQYF TGTGCCAGCTCACGCGCCCGGGAGGGGCCGCAGTATTTT
TRBJ2-3 - - TRBV9 CASSVGSRGSAGDTQYF TGTGCCAGCAGCGTAGGTTCTCGGGGTAGTGCAGGAGATACGCAGTATTTT
TRBJ2-3 TRBD1 - TRBV27 CASSLDRGLSTDTQYF TGTGCCAGCAGTCTGGACAGGGGGTTGAGCACAGATACGCAGTATTTT
TRBJ2-4 - - TRBV28 CASGIWRAQTNIQYF TGTGCCAGCGGTATCTGGCGGGCGCAGACAAACATTCAGTACTTC
TRBJ2-1 TRBD1 - TRBV27 CASSTDRVEGYNEQFF TGTGCCAGCAGTACGGACAGGGTAGAGGGTTACAATGAGCAGTTCTTC
TRBJ1-4 - - TRBV5-4 CASSRGPGEKLFF TGTGCCAGCAGCCGAGGTCCGGGAGAAAAACTGTTTTTT
TRBJ2-3 TRBD1 - TRBV10-1 CASSDPGGQVDTQYF TGCGCCAGCAGTGACCCCGGGGGACAGGTAGATACGCAGTATTTT
TRBJ1-2 TRBD1 - TRBV6-5 CASRTQGVYGYTF TGTGCCAGCAGGACCCAGGGGGTCTATGGCTACACCTTC
TRBJ2-3 TRBD2 - TRBV19 CASSHGLAGSTDTQYF TGTGCCAGTAGTCACGGACTAGCGGGTAGCACAGATACGCAGTATTTT
TRBJ2-7 TRBD1 - TRBV6-1 CASSPRQGASYEQYF TGTGCCAGCAGTCCCCGACAGGGGGCCTCCTACGAGCAGTACTTC
TRBJ2-7 - - TRBV6-2/TRBV6-3 CASSGNRMGSPEQYF TGTGCCAGCAGTGGCAATCGAATGGGCTCCCCCGAGCAGTACTTC